This entry features one TCR beta chain sequence. Its antigen remains unidentified. TCRdb ran MiXCR on the 5' RACE reads and lists one entry per CDR3 protein. The table has 150,000 to 200,000 distinct CDR3 sequences, approximately 14% seen once. This sample stems from a study of T-cell memory formation after mild COVID-19. Study overall: Largely donor-specific TCR clusters were found. Study-wide results and caveats: Clones shrinking between day 15 and 85 showed a balanced CD4/CD8 split, and those that grew later tilted toward CD4+.

The CDR3 runs 15 residues. Germline CDR1 DFQATT, CDR2 SNEGSKA (reference sequence). Trimming removed 3 bases from V and 0 bases from J; junction bases left unmatched: 5. The TCR was taken from an adult woman who had mild COVID-19 (a few samples of this study predate the infection). Cell type and time point are not known. The specimen was PBMCs or a T cell subset sorted from them (not recorded which). J is TRBJ2-3 and V is TRBV20-1; 8 bases agree with TRBD2. CDR3 residues: CSARSGSASTDTQYF. The CDR3 nucleotides are TGCAGTGCTAGGAGCGGGAGCGCTAGCACAGATACGCAGTATTTT.